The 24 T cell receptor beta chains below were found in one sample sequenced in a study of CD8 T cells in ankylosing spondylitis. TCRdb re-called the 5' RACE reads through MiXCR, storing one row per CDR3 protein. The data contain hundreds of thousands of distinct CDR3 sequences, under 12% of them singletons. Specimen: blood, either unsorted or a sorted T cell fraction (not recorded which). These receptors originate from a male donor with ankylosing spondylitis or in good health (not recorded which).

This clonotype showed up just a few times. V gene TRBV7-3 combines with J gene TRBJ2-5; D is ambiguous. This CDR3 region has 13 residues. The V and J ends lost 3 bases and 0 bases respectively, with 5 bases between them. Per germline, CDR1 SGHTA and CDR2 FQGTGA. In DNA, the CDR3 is TGTGCCAGCAGCTTTATGTACCAAGAGACCCAGTACTTC. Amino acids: CASSFMYQETQYF.

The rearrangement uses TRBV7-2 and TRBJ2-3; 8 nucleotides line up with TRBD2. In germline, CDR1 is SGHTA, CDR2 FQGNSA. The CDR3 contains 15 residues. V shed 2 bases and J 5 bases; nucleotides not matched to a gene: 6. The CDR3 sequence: CASSLPGGVKDTQYF. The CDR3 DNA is TGTGCCAGCAGCTTACCGGGGGGGGTAAAAGATACGCAGTATTTT.

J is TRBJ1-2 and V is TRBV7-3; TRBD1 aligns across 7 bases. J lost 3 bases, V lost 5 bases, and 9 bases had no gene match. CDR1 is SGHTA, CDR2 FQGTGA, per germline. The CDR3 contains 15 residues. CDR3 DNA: TGTGCCAGCAGCCTTCGACAGGGAGAGGACTATGGCTACACCTTC. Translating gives CASSLRQGEDYGYTF.

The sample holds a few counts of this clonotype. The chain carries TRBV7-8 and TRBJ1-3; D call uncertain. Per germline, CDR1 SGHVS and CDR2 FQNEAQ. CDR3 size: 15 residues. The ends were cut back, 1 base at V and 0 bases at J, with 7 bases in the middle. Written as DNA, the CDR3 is TGTGCCAGCAGCTTAGGGGATTACTCTGGAAACACCATATATTTT. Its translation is CASSLGDYSGNTIYF.

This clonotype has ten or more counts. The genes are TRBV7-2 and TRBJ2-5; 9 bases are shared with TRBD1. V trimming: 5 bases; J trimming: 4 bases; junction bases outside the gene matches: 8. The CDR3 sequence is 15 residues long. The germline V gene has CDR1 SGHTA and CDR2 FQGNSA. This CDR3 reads CASSDQSDRGETQYF. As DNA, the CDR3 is TGTGCCAGCAGCGATCAGTCGGACAGGGGAGAGACCCAGTACTTC.

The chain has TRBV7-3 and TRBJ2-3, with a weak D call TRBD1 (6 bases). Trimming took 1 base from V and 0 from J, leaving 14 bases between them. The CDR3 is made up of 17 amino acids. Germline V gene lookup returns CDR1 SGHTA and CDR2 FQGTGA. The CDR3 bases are TGTGCCAGCAGCTTAAGGGACATACAGACTAGCACAGATACGCAGTATTTT. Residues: CASSLRDIQTSTDTQYF.

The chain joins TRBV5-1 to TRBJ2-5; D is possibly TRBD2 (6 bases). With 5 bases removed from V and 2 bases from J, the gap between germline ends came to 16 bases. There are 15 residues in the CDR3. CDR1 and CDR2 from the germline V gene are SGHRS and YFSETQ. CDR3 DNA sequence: TGCGCCAGCAGGGCGGGGAGGAAGGAGCAAGAGACCCAGTACTTC. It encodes CASRAGRKEQETQYF.

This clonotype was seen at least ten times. The CDR3 coding sequence is TGTGCCAGCAGCTTAGTTAAAGGGTTAGGAGACACTGAAGCTTTCTTT. It is translated as CASSLVKGLGDTEAFF. The rearrangement uses TRBV7-2 and TRBJ1-1; D remains ambiguous. Germline CDR1 reads SGHTA; CDR2 reads FQGNSA. Trimming pared 1 base from V and 3 bases from J, leaving 15 bases between. This CDR3 region has 16 residues.

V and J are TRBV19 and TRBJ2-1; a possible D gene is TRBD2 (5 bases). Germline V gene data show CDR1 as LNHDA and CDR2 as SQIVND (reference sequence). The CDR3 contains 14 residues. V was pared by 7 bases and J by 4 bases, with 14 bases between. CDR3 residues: CASTAGRLYNEQFF. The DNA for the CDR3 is TGTGCCAGTACCGCGGGCCGATTATACAATGAGCAGTTCTTC.

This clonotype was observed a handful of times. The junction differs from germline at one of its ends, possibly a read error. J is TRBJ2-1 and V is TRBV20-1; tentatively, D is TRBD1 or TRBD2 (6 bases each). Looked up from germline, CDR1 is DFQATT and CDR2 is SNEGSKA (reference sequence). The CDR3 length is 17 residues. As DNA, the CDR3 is TGCTGTGCTAGGGGGGAGCCGGGACGAATTTCCTACAATGAGCAGTTCTTC. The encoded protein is CCARGEPGRISYNEQFF.

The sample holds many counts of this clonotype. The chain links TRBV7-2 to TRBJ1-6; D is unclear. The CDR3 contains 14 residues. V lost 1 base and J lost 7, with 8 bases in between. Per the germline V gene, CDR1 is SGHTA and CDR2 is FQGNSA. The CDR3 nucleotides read TGTGCCAGCAGCTTAGATAGCGCAAATTCACCCCTCCACTTT. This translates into CASSLDSANSPLHF. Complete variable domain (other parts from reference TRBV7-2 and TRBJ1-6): GAGVSQSPSNKVTEKGKDVELRCDPISGHTALYWYRQSLGQGLEFLIYFQGNSAPDKSGLPSDRFSAERTGGSVSTLTIQRTQQEDSAVYLCASSLDSANSPLHFGNGTRLTVT.

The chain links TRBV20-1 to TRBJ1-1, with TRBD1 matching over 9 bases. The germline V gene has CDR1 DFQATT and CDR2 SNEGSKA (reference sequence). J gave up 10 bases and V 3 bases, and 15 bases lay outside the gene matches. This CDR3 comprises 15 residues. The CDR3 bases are TGCAGTGCTAGGAGTGGAGGACAGGGGAGTTTCGGAGCTTTCTTT. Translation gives CSARSGGQGSFGAFF.

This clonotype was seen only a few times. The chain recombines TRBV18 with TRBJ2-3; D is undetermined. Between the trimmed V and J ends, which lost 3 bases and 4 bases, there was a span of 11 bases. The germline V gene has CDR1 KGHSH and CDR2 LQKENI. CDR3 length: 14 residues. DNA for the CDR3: TGTGCCAGCTCACCGGGAACGGAACCAGATACGCAGTATTTT. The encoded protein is CASSPGTEPDTQYF.

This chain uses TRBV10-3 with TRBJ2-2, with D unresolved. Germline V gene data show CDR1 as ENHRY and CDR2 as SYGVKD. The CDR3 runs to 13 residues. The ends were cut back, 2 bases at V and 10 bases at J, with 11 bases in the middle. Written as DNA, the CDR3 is TGTGCCATCAGTGAGCGGAACTCCGAGGAGCTGTTTTTT. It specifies CAISERNSEELFF.

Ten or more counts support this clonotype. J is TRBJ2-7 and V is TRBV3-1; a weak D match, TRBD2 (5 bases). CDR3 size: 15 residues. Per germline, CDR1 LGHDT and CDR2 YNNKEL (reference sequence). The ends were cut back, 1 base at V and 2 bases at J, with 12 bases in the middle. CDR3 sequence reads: CASSQVWTEAYEQYF. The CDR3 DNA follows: TGTGCCAGCAGCCAAGTTTGGACGGAGGCCTACGAGCAGTACTTC.

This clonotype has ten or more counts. CDR3: CAISAAAGVNNEKLFF. In nucleotides, the CDR3 is TGTGCCATCAGTGCGGCAGCTGGAGTTAACAATGAAAAACTGTTTTTT. The V call is TRBV10-3, the J call TRBJ1-4; D remains unclear. Germline V gives CDR1 ENHRY, CDR2 SYGVKD. V shed 4 bases and J shed 5 bases, with 17 bases lying between them. There are 16 residues in the CDR3.

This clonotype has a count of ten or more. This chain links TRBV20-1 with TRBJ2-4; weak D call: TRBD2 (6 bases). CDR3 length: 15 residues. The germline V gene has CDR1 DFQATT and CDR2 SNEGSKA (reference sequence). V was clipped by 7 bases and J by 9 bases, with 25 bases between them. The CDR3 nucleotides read TGCAGTGGGAGGGTTCCCGGAGTACAAGTAGGCATTCAGTACTTC. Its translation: CSGRVPGVQVGIQYF.

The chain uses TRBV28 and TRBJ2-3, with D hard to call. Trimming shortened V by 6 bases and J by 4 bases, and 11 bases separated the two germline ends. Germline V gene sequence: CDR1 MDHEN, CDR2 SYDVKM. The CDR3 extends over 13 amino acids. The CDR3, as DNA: TGTGCCAGCAGATCCCCGGGCCCAGATACGCAGTATTTT. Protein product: CASRSPGPDTQYF.

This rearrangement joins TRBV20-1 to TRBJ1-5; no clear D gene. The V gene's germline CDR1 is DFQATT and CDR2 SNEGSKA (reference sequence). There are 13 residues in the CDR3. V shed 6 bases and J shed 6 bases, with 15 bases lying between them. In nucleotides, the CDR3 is TGCAGTGCAACCCAGGTGGGCGGTCAGCCCCAGCATTTT. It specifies CSATQVGGQPQHF.

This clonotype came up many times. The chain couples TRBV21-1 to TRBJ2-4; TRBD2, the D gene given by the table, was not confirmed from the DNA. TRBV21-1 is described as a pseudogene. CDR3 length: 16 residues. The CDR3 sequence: CASSRPGLAAKNIQYF. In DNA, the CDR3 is TGTGCCAGCAGCAGGCCGGGACTCGCAGCCAAAAACATTCAGTACTTC.

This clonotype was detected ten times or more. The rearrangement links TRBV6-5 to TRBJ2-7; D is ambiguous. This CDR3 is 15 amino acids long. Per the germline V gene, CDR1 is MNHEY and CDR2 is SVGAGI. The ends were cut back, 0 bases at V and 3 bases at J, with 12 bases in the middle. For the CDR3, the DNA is TGTGCCAGCAGTTACTCCCCTAGGCCCTTCTACGAGCAGTACTTC. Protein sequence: CASSYSPRPFYEQYF.

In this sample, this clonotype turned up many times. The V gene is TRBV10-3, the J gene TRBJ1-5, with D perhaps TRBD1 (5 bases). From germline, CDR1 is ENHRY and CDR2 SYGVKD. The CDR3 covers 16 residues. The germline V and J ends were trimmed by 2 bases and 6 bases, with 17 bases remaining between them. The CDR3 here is CAISEGDAGRGQPQHF. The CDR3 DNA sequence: TGTGCCATCAGTGAGGGGGACGCGGGTAGGGGTCAGCCCCAGCATTTT.

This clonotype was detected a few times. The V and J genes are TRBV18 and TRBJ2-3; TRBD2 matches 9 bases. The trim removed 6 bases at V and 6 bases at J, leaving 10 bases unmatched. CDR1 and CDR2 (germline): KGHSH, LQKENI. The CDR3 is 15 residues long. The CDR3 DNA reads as TGTGCCAGCTCTCCCCTCGGGACTAGCTCGGATACGCAGTATTTT. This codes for CASSPLGTSSDTQYF.

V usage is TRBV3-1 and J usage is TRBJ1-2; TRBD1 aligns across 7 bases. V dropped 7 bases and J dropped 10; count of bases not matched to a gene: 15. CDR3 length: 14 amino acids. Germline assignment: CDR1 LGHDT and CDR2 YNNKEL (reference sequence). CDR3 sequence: CASTQGQGVPYYTF. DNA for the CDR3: TGTGCCAGCACGCAAGGGCAGGGGGTCCCTTACTACACCTTC. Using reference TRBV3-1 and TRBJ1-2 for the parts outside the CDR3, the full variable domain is DTAVSQTPKYLVTQMGNDKSIKCEQNLGHDTMYWYKQDSKKFLKIMFSYNNKELIINETVPNRFSPKSPDKAHLNLHINSLELGDSAVYFCASTQGQGVPYYTFGSGTRLTVV.